The 14 T cell receptor beta chains presented below share a single source sample, sequenced in a study of shared clonotypes between healthy human individuals. The protocol was immunoSEQ multiplex PCR, while the TCRdb copy is restricted to in-frame clones and leaves out a portion. The table lists some 1,400,000 clones, more than 95% of them singletons. The sequenced material came from naive CD4+ T cells sorted from blood. The subset is: CD45RA+ positively selected. These receptors were collected from a man aged 30 to 39 in good health.

This clone was counted only a few times. The chain links TRBV7-6 to TRBJ2-2; D tentatively reads TRBD1 or TRBD2 (6 bases each). The V and J ends lost 7 bases and 6 bases respectively, with 12 bases between them. Germline loops: CDR1 SGHVS, CDR2 FNYEAQ. This CDR3 comprises 13 residues. The CDR3 coding sequence is TGTGCCAGCACACAGAGGGGGGCCGGGGAGCTGTTTTTT. Translating gives CASTQRGAGELFF. The full variable domain, with the rest looked up from reference TRBV7-6 and TRBJ2-2, is GAGVSQSPRYKVTKRGQDVALRCDPISGHVSLYWYRQALGQGPEFLTYFNYEAQQDKSGLPNDRFSAERPEGSISTLTIQRTEQRDSAMYRCASTQRGAGELFFGEGSRLTVL.

V is TRBV5-4 and J is TRBJ2-7; 8 nucleotides match TRBD1. The CDR3 length is 14 residues. Losses at the gene ends were 4 bases for V and 1 base for J; bases not matched to a gene: 4. Germline loops: CDR1 SGHNT, CDR2 YYREEE (reference sequence). CDR3 DNA: TGTGCCAGCAGCGATCGACAGGGGTCCTACGAGCAGTACTTC. Amino acid sequence: CASSDRQGSYEQYF.

This chain connects TRBV28 to TRBJ1-2; no clear D. Germline V gene sequence: CDR1 MDHEN, CDR2 SYDVKM. The CDR3 consists of 16 residues. V lost 3 bases and J 8 bases, leaving 22 bases between the germline ends. CDR3: CASSLAEGYPRTGYTF. The DNA of the CDR3 is TGTGCCAGCAGTTTGGCCGAAGGTTACCCGCGCACGGGCTACACCTTC.

Only a few counts were recorded for this clone. The chain carries TRBV9 and TRBJ2-7, with a tentative D call TRBD1 (7 bases). V shed 4 bases and J shed 2 bases, with 13 bases lying between them. Looked up from germline, CDR1 is SGDLS and CDR2 is YYNGEE. The CDR3 loop spans 14 amino acids. The CDR3 bases are TGTGCCAGCAGCCCCAGGGGGGATCCCTACGAGCAGTACTTC. Its protein is CASSPRGDPYEQYF.

This clone appeared once. The chain employs TRBV15 and TRBJ1-5; the match to TRBD1 covers 8 bases. The germline CDR1 and CDR2 sequences are LNHNV and YYDKDF (reference sequence). The CDR3 covers 18 residues. V shed 3 bases and J 2 bases; nucleotides not matched to a gene: 12. Here the CDR3 DNA reads TGTGCCACCAGCAGTAGTGGACAGGGTATGGTTCGCAATCAGCCCCAGCATTTT. It codes for CATSSSGQGMVRNQPQHF.

The chain carries TRBV19 and TRBJ1-2, with 8 bases lining up with TRBD1. Germline trimming cut 4 bases from V and 11 bases from J; bases unmatched to any gene: 6. The CDR3 covers 12 residues. Germline V gene lookup returns CDR1 LNHDA and CDR2 SQIVND (reference sequence). The CDR3 region has the DNA TGTGCCAGTAGTACCCGGGACAGGTTTTACACCTTC. Translated: CASSTRDRFYTF.

This clone was recorded once. This chain uses TRBV7-3 with TRBJ2-2; no clear D gene. The CDR3 has 14 residues. V lost 3 bases, J lost 2 bases, and 7 bases lay in between. Germline V gene data show CDR1 as SGHTA and CDR2 as FQGTGA. The CDR3 reads CASSLNYNTGELFF. The DNA for the CDR3 is TGTGCCAGCAGCTTGAATTATAACACCGGGGAGCTGTTTTTT.

V is TRBV5-1 and J is TRBJ1-1; 9 positions match TRBD1. With V trimmed by 4 bases and J by 3 bases, 10 bases remained unmatched. From germline, CDR1 is SGHRS and CDR2 YFSETQ. The CDR3 has 16 amino acids. Here the CDR3 DNA reads TGCGCCAGCAGCCTACAGGGGGCTAGGTCGTACACTGAAGCTTTCTTT. Its protein product is CASSLQGARSYTEAFF.

The rearrangement uses TRBV5-4 and TRBJ2-5; a weak D match, TRBD1 (6 bases). The CDR3 loop spans 16 amino acids. The V gene lost 2 bases and the J gene lost 2 bases, with 16 bases spanning the gap. The V gene's germline CDR1 is SGHNT and CDR2 YYREEE (reference sequence). The CDR3 region is CASSLAQGFGQETQYF. CDR3 nucleotide sequence: TGTGCCAGCAGCTTAGCTCAGGGGTTTGGGCAAGAGACCCAGTACTTC.

The DNA for the CDR3 is TGTGCCAGCAGGCCGGACAGGGATTCCTACGAGCAGTACTTC. Protein product: CASRPDRDSYEQYF. The rearrangement joins TRBV6-5 to TRBJ2-7, with 8 bases that match TRBD1. Germline V lookup: CDR1 MNHEY, CDR2 SVGAGI. V was clipped by 6 bases and J by 1 base; unmatched bases: 5. The CDR3 runs to 14 residues.

The chain couples TRBV10-3 to TRBJ2-2; TRBD2 matches at 10 bases. The CDR3 loop spans 17 amino acids. Germline-derived CDR1 and CDR2 are ENHRY and SYGVKD. V shed 6 bases and J 6 bases; nucleotides not matched to a gene: 13. The chain's CDR3 is CAISGLSGRALPGELFF. The DNA of the CDR3 is TGTGCCATCAGCGGATTAAGCGGGAGGGCCCTTCCCGGGGAGCTGTTTTTT.

The chain couples TRBV6-1 to TRBJ2-3; 10 nucleotides match TRBD2. Trimming cost V 5 bases and J 4 bases; bases outside gene matches: 6. This CDR3 has 15 amino acids. Germline loops: CDR1 MNHNS, CDR2 SASEGT. Here the CDR3 DNA reads TGTGCCAGCAGTTTGCGACTAGCGGGTTCAGATACGCAGTATTTT. It codes for CASSLRLAGSDTQYF.

The rearrangement joins TRBV10-2 to TRBJ1-5, with unresolved D. Germline CDR1 reads WSHSY; CDR2 reads SAAADI. This CDR3 contains 13 residues. The V end was cut by 7 bases, the J end by 0 bases, with 7 bases between. CDR3 sequence reads: CASTSVSNQPQHF. The CDR3 region has the DNA TGCGCCAGCACGTCGGTTAGCAATCAGCCCCAGCATTTT.

V is TRBV4-1 and J is TRBJ2-7, with D maybe TRBD2 (6 bases). Trimming cost V 4 bases and J 1 base, with 23 bases left between them. CDR3 length: 18 amino acids. Germline V gene lookup returns CDR1 MGHRA and CDR2 YSYEKL. The CDR3: CASSRGTGGTQLSYEQYF. CDR3 nucleotide sequence: TGCGCCAGCAGCCGCGGAACTGGCGGGACGCAATTATCCTACGAGCAGTACTTC.